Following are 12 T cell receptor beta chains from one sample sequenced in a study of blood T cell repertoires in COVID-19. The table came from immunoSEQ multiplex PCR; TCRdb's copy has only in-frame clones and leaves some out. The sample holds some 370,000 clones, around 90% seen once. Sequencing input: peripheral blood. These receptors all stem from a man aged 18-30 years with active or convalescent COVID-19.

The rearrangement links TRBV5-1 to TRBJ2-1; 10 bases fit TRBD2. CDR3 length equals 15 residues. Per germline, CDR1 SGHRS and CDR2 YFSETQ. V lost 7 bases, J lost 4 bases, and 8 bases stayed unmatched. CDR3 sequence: CASGLADTEYNEQFF. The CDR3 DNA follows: TGCGCCAGCGGACTAGCGGACACGGAGTACAATGAGCAGTTCTTC.

CDR3 sequence: CASSSAGWFF. DNA of the CDR3: TGTGCCAGCAGCTCCGCGGGGTGGTTCTTC. The chain links TRBV7-9 to TRBJ2-1, with D maybe TRBD2 (6 bases). CDR1 and CDR2 from the germline V gene are SEHNR and FQNEAQ (reference sequence). Deletions cut 4 bases from V and 15 bases from J, with 10 bases between. The CDR3 length is 10 residues.

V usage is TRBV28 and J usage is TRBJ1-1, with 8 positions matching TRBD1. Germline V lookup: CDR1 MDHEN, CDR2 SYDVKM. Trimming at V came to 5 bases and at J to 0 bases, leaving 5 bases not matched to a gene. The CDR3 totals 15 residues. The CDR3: CASSLLTGVNTEAFF. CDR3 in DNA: TGTGCCAGCAGTCTACTGACAGGGGTGAACACTGAAGCTTTCTTT.

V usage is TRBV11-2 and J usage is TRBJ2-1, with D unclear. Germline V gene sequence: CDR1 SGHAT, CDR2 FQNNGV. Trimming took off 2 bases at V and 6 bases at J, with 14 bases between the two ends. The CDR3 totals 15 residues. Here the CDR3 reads CASSLFGQSPNEQFF. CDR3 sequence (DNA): TGTGCCAGCAGCTTATTCGGTCAAAGCCCCAATGAGCAGTTCTTC.

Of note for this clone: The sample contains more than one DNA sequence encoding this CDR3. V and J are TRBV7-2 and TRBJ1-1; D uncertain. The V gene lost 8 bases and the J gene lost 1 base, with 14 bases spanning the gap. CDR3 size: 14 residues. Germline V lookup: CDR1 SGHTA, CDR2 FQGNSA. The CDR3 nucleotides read TGTGCCAGCCGCTGGGCAGGCCGGAACACTGAAGCTTTCTTT. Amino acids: CASRWAGRNTEAFF.

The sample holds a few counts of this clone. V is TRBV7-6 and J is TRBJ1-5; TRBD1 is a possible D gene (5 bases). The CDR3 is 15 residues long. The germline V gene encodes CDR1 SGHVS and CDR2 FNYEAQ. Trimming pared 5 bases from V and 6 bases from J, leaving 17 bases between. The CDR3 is CASSLGSGQGQPQHF. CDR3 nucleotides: TGTGCCAGCAGCCTAGGGTCAGGGCAAGGTCAGCCCCAGCATTTT.

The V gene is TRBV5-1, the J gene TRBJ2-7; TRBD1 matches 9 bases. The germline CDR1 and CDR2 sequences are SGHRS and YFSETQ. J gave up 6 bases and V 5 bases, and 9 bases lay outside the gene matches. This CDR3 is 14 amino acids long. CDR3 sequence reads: CASRRTGEDSEQYF. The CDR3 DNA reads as TGCGCCAGCAGAAGGACAGGGGAGGACTCCGAGCAGTACTTC.

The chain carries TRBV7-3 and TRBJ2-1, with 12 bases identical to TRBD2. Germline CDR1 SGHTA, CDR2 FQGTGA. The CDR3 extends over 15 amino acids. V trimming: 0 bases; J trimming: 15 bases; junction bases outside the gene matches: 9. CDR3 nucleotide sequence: TGTGCCAGCAGCTTAACTGTGACTAGCGGGAGCCGGTGGTTCTTC. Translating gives CASSLTVTSGSRWFF.

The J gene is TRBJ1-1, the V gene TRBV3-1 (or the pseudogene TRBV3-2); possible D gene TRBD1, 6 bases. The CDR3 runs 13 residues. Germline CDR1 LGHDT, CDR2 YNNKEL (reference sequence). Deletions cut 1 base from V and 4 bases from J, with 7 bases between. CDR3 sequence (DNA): TGTGCCAGCAGCCAAGTAGGGGGCACTGAAGCTTTCTTT. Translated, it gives CASSQVGGTEAFF.

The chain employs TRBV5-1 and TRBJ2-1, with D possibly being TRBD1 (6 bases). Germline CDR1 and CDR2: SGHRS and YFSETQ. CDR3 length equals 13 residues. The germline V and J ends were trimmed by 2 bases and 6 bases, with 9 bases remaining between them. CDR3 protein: CASSLVRGNEQFF. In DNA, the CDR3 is TGCGCCAGCAGCTTAGTCAGGGGCAATGAGCAGTTCTTC.

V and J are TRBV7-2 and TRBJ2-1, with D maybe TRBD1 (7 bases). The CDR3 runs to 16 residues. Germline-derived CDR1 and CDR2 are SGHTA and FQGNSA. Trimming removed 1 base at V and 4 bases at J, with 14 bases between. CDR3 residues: CASSLVRQGGYNEQFF. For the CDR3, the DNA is TGTGCCAGCAGCTTAGTGCGCCAGGGGGGTTACAATGAGCAGTTCTTC.

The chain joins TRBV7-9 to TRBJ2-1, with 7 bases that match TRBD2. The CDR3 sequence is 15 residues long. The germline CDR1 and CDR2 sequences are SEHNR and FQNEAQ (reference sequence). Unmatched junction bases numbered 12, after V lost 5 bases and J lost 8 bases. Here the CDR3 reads CASSPLAVPTHEQFF. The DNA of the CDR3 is TGTGCCAGCAGCCCCCTAGCGGTCCCGACGCATGAGCAGTTCTTC.